This TCR beta chain was sequenced in a study of T cells expressing NK-cell markers. Looking at the study overall: The authors sequenced eight donors, of whom seven were HCMV-seropositive and one was seronegative.

After re-calling the 5' RACE reads, TCRdb lists one entry per CDR3 protein, DNA absent. The ten top clones account for around 64%, within a sample of over 6,500 distinct CDR3 sequences. Germline values: CDR1 DFQATT, CDR2 SNEGSKA (reference sequence). This CDR3 comprises 16 residues. This sequence was found in a man aged 18-70 years in good health. The chain links TRBV20-1 to TRBJ1-4; the D call from TCRdb, TRBD1, cannot be confirmed without DNA. Specimen: blood T cells: a sorted CD56 or NKG2C T cell subset, CD4+ or CD8+ T cells, or bulk PBMC T cells (not recorded which). The CDR3 region is CSARPWDRRANEKLFF.